The 14 T cell receptor beta chains listed next were all sequenced from one sample in a study of T-cell memory formation after mild COVID-19. TCRdb re-analysed the 5' RACE reads in MiXCR, keeping a single row per CDR3 protein. The sample has under 450,000 distinct CDR3 sequences, 20% to 25% seen once. Specimen: PBMCs or a T cell subset sorted from them (not recorded which). These receptor sequences come from a man aged 18 to 29 who had mild COVID-19 (a few samples of this study predate the infection). Cell type and time point are not known.

The gene calls are TRBV23-1 and TRBJ2-5, with 8 bases that match TRBD1. TRBV23-1 is given ORF status, its function remaining uncertain. This CDR3 comprises 17 residues. J gave up 9 bases and V 0 bases, and 15 bases lay outside the gene matches. The CDR3 DNA follows: TGCGCCAGCAGTCAATCGGGGGCAAATGGACAGGGCGTGGCCCAGTACTTC. This translates into CASSQSGANGQGVAQYF.

The rearrangement uses TRBV20-1 and TRBJ1-2; D unresolved. Germline values: CDR1 DFQATT, CDR2 SNEGSKA (reference sequence). This CDR3 has 13 residues. The V end lost 5 bases, the J end lost 2 bases, and 12 bases lay between the germline ends. The CDR3 DNA reads as TGCAGTGCTGACCGGGTCTTGAACTATGGCTACACCTTC. Protein sequence: CSADRVLNYGYTF.

This clonotype has just a few counts. CDR3 coding DNA: TGCGCCAGCAGCCAAGAAAAGGCAGCTTTCTTT. This encodes CASSQEKAAFF. V usage is TRBV4-1 and J usage is TRBJ1-1; D ambiguous. V was cut by 0 bases and J by 10 bases, with 6 bases left in between. The CDR3 loop spans 11 amino acids. Germline V CDR1 and CDR2: MGHRA, YSYEKL.

V gene TRBV7-9 combines with J gene TRBJ2-3; D remains ambiguous. V gave up 0 bases and J gave up 0 bases, with 7 bases separating them. CDR1 and CDR2 (germline): SEHNR, FQNEAQ (reference sequence). The CDR3 loop spans 15 amino acids. The CDR3 region is CASSLALSSTDTQYF. CDR3 in DNA: TGTGCCAGCAGCTTAGCTCTAAGTAGCACAGATACGCAGTATTTT.

This clonotype was observed a few times. CDR3 sequence (DNA): TGTGCCAGCAGCTTCTGGGACAGGGCAGACAATGAGCAGTTCTTC. It encodes CASSFWDRADNEQFF. The V and J genes are TRBV7-3 and TRBJ2-1; the match to TRBD1 covers 9 bases. J gave up 5 bases and V 3 bases, and 5 bases lay outside the gene matches. The CDR3 is 15 residues long. The germline V gene has CDR1 SGHTA and CDR2 FQGTGA.

The sample holds a few counts of this clonotype. V gene TRBV11-2 combines with J gene TRBJ2-1; TRBD1 agrees at 7 bases. The V gene's germline CDR1 is SGHAT and CDR2 FQNNGV. V shed 5 bases and J 4 bases; nucleotides not matched to a gene: 8. The CDR3 spans 15 residues. CDR3 loop: CASSPVGQQYNEQFF. CDR3 DNA: TGTGCCAGCAGCCCAGTGGGACAGCAGTACAATGAGCAGTTCTTC.

In this sample, this clonotype turned up a few times. The chain joins TRBV30 to TRBJ2-3; D is perhaps TRBD1 (5 bases). With 1 base removed from V and 0 bases from J, the gap between germline ends came to 8 bases. From germline, CDR1 is GTSNPN and CDR2 SVGIG (reference sequence). This CDR3 region has 14 residues. CDR3 residues: CAWSEQVSTDTQYF. DNA of the CDR3: TGTGCCTGGAGTGAACAGGTCAGCACAGATACGCAGTATTTT.

This clonotype has just a few counts. The J gene is TRBJ2-1, the V gene TRBV3-1; D gene ambiguous. The CDR3 has 17 amino acids. Per the germline V gene, CDR1 is LGHDT and CDR2 is YNNKEL (reference sequence). Trimming stripped 3 bases from V and 4 bases from J, with 19 bases between. In nucleotides, the CDR3 is TGTGCCAGCAGCCACTGGGCAGCTTCGTGGGGTTACAATGAGCAGTTCTTC. Residues: CASSHWAASWGYNEQFF.

The V and J genes are TRBV29-1 and TRBJ1-2; D uncertain. The germline V gene has CDR1 SQVTM and CDR2 ANQGSEA. This CDR3 is built from 13 residues. V lost 8 bases to trimming and J lost 7 bases, with 20 bases between them. CDR3 DNA: TGCAGCTCCTCCCGGGCCACCCTGGGTGGCTACACCTTC. Residues: CSSSRATLGGYTF. Complete variable domain (other parts from reference TRBV29-1 and TRBJ1-2): SAVISQKPSRDICQRGTSLTIQCQVDSQVTMMFWYRQQPGQSLTLIATANQGSEATYESGFVIDKFPISRPNLTFSTLTVSNMSPEDSSIYLCSSSRATLGGYTFGSGTRLTVV.

V gene TRBV6-2 or TRBV6-3 combines with J gene TRBJ2-1; 13 positions agree with TRBD2. The V gene's germline CDR1 is MNHEY and CDR2 SVGEGT. The V and J ends lost 6 bases and 10 bases, in that order; junction bases with no gene match: 12. This CDR3 is built from 16 residues. The CDR3 loop reads CASRPTSGGAKTEQFF. DNA for the CDR3: TGTGCCAGCAGGCCTACTAGCGGGGGGGCCAAAACGGAGCAGTTCTTC.

This clonotype has more than one count but fewer than ten. The chain uses TRBV20-1 and TRBJ2-5, with 10 bases lining up with TRBD1. The CDR3 length is 16 residues. With V trimmed by 4 bases and J by 4 bases, 12 bases remained unmatched. The germline V gene has CDR1 DFQATT and CDR2 SNEGSKA (reference sequence). The CDR3 sequence: CSAKTMGQGLRETQYF. Written as DNA, the CDR3 is TGCAGTGCTAAGACAATGGGACAGGGGCTGCGAGAGACCCAGTACTTC.

A few counts support this clonotype. The rearrangement uses TRBV7-9 and TRBJ2-7; TRBD1 matches at 10 bases. Germline V lookup: CDR1 SEHNR, CDR2 FQNEAQ (reference sequence). CDR3 length equals 14 residues. With 5 bases clipped from V and 7 bases from J, the junction kept 8 bases outside the gene matches. The CDR3, as DNA: TGTGCCAGCAGCCCCGGGACAGGGGTGGGAGAGCAGTACGTC. Translating it yields CASSPGTGVGEQYV.

This clonotype was observed a few times. The J gene is TRBJ2-1, the V gene TRBV11-2; D not resolved. Between the trimmed V and J ends, which lost 5 bases and 6 bases, there was a span of 14 bases. CDR1 and CDR2 from the germline V gene are SGHAT and FQNNGV. The CDR3 extends over 14 amino acids. In DNA form, the CDR3 reads TGTGCCAGCAGCCCCCCGACGGGCATCAATGAGCAGTTCTTC. Translated, it gives CASSPPTGINEQFF.

This clonotype came up once. This chain connects TRBV6-5 to TRBJ1-1; D may be TRBD1 (5 bases). The CDR3 contains 14 residues. V was shortened by 6 bases and J by 2 bases, with 13 bases between the two germline ends. Germline CDR1 is MNHEY and CDR2 is SVGAGI. CDR3 DNA sequence: TGTGCCAGCAGATCGGGACTGGCAAACACTGAAGCTTTCTTT. This gives the protein CASRSGLANTEAFF.